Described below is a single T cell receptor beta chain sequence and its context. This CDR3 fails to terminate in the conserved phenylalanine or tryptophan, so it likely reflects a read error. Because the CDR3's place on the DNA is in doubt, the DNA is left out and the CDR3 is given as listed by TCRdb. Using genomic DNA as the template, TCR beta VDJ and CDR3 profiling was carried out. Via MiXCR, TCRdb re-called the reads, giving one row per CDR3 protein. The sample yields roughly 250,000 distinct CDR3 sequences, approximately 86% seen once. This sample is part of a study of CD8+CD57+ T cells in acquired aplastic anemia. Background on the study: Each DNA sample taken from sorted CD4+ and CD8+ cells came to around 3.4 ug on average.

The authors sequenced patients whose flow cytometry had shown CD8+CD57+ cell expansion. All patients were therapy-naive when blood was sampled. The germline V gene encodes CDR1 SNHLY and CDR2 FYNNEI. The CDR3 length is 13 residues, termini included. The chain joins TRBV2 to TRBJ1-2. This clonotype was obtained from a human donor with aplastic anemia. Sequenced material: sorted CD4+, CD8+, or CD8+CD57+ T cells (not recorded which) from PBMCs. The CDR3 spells CASSLGLAGGNHS.